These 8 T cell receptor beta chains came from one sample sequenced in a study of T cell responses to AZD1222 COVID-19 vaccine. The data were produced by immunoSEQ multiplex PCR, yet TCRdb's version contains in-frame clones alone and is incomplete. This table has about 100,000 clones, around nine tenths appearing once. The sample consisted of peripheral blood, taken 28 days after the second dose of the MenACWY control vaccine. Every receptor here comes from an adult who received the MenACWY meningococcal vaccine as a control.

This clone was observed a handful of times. The CDR3 coding sequence is TGTGCCAGCAGCCCGAGTCAGACCCAGTACTTC. It codes for CASSPSQTQYF. This rearrangement joins TRBV7-2 to TRBJ2-5; D gene ambiguous. Trimming cost V 5 bases and J 6 bases, with 7 bases left between them. Looked up from germline, CDR1 is SGHTA and CDR2 is FQGNSA. The CDR3 spans 11 residues. The full variable domain, completed using reference TRBV7-2 and TRBJ2-5, is GAGVSQSPSNKVTEKGKDVELRCDPISGHTALYWYRQSLGQGLEFLIYFQGNSAPDKSGLPSDRFSAERTGGSVSTLTIQRTQQEDSAVYLCASSPSQTQYFGPGTRLLVL.

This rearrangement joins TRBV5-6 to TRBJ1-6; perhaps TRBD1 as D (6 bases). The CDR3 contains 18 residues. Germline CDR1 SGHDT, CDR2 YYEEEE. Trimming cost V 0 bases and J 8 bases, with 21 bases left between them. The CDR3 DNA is TGTGCCAGCAGCTTGGAAAGAGGGGGGATTTCAATAGATTCACCCCTCCACTTT. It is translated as CASSLERGGISIDSPLHF.

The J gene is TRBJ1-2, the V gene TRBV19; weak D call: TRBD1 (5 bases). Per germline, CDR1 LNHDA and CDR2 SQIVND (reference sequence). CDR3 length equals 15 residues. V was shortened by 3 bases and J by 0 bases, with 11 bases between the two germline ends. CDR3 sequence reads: CASSIGLGANYGYTF. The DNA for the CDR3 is TGTGCCAGTAGTATTGGATTGGGGGCTAACTATGGCTACACCTTC.

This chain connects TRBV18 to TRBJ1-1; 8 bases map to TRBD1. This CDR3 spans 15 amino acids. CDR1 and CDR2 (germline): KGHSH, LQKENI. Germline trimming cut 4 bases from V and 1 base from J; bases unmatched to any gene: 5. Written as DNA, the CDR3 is TGTGCCAGCTCACAGGACAGGGCGGGGAACACTGAAGCTTTCTTT. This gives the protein CASSQDRAGNTEAFF.

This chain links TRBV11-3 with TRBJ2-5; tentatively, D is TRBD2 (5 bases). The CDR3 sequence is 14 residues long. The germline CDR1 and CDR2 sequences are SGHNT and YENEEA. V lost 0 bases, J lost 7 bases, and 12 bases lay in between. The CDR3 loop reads CASSLDHSEGTQYF. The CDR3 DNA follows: TGTGCCAGCAGCTTAGATCACAGCGAGGGGACCCAGTACTTC.

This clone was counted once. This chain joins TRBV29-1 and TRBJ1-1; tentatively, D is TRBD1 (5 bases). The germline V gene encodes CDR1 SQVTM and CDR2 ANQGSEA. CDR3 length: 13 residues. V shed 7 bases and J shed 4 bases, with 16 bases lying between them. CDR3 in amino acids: CSGSVPGGTEAFF. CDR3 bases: TGCAGCGGTTCCGTCCCCGGGGGCACTGAAGCTTTCTTT.

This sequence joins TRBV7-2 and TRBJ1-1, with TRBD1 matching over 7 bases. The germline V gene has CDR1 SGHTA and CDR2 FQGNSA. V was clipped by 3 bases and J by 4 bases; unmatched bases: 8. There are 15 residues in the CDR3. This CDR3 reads CASSLRGGVGTEAFF. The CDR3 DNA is TGTGCCAGCAGCTTGAGAGGGGGCGTCGGCACTGAAGCTTTCTTT.

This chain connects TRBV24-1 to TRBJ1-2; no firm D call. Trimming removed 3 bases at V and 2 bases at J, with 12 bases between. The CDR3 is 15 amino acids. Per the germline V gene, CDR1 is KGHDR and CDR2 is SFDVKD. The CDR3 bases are TGTGCCACCAGTGATCCCCACGGGCAGAACTATGGCTACACCTTC. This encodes CATSDPHGQNYGYTF.